This T cell receptor (beta chain) was recorded in a study of spatial heterogeneity in lung cancer. Germline-derived CDR1 and CDR2 are SGDLS and YYNGEE. Trimming removed 7 bases at V and 0 bases at J, with 10 bases between. This CDR3 is 13 amino acids long. This clonotype was detected only a few times. The time point is: sample taken at primary tumor resection. Sequencing of whole RNA from tumor, nontumor lung or frozen PBMC involved no sorting. TCRdb reprocessed the 5' RACE reads via MiXCR and lists one record per CDR3 protein. The sample holds thousands of distinct CDR3 sequences, 13% seen once. This specimen was normal lung tissue next to the tumor, taken at surgery. The TCR comes from a female donor with early-stage non-small cell lung cancer. The rearrangement links TRBV9 to TRBJ1-1; D gene ambiguous. The CDR3 nucleotides are TGTGCCAGCCGGCCGCTAGTGAACACTGAAGCTTTCTTT. Encoded protein: CASRPLVNTEAFF.